The 29 T cell receptor beta chains in this list originate from one sample, sequenced in a study of blood T cells in healthy people across ages. With a J-beta primer mix and a sample-barcoded 5' primer, a second PCR ran about 7 to 11 cycles. TCRdb re-derived calls from the 5' RACE reads in MiXCR, one entry per CDR3 protein. The sample yields fewer than 1,200,000 distinct CDR3 sequences, around 25% seen once. In addition, the sample was reused for a study of T cells of mothers and their children.

The material sequenced was blood. The receptors shown here come from a girl aged 2-9 years in good health.

The genes are TRBV7-2 and TRBJ2-7; a possible D gene is TRBD2 (6 bases). The CDR3 has 15 residues. The germline V gene encodes CDR1 SGHTA and CDR2 FQGNSA. The V end was cut by 7 bases, the J end by 2 bases, with 18 bases between. In nucleotides, the CDR3 is TGTGCCAGCAACTTCTCTCGGGGGACCCCCTACGAGCAGTACTTC. It is translated as CASNFSRGTPYEQYF.

A few counts support this clonotype. V gene TRBV7-8 combines with J gene TRBJ2-7; perhaps TRBD2 as D (6 bases). V lost 6 bases and J 2 bases, leaving 14 bases between the germline ends. The CDR3 is made up of 14 amino acids. Germline V gives CDR1 SGHVS, CDR2 FQNEAQ. Here the CDR3 DNA reads TGTGCCAGCAGTGGGGACTCCGACACCTACGAGCAGTACTTC. This translates into CASSGDSDTYEQYF.

CDR3 loop: CASSKAGQGEGGYTF. The CDR3 coding sequence is TGTGCCAGCAGCAAGGCGGGACAGGGCGAGGGTGGCTACACCTTC. The V gene is TRBV21-1, the J gene TRBJ1-2; TRBD1 is the table's D call, not checked against the DNA. TRBV21-1 is flagged as a pseudogene. The CDR3 has 15 amino acids.

This clonotype was seen a handful of times. V usage is TRBV9 and J usage is TRBJ2-5; 8 bases are a match to TRBD1. TRBJ2-7 matches the DNA end more closely, so the J call is doubtful. CDR3 size: 15 residues. Germline V CDR1 and CDR2: SGDLS, YYNGEE. The CDR3, as DNA: TGTGCCAGCAGCGTAGGCCAGGGGGCCCCCTACGAGCAGTACTTC. It codes for CASSVGQGAPYEQYF.

A few counts support this clonotype. This chain uses TRBV7-2 with TRBJ1-2, with D possibly being TRBD1 (5 bases). The CDR3 has 18 amino acids. Germline lookup yields CDR1 SGHTA and CDR2 FQGNSA. V was trimmed by 1 base and J by 6 bases, leaving 24 bases between them. Here the CDR3 reads CASSLVSPTWGSLHGYTF. In DNA form, the CDR3 reads TGTGCCAGCAGCTTAGTAAGCCCCACATGGGGGAGCCTTCATGGCTACACCTTC.

A few counts support this clonotype. The chain recombines TRBV2 with TRBJ2-2; TRBD2 matches 12 bases. The CDR3 totals 17 residues. The junction had 14 bases not matched to a gene; V was cut back by 6 bases and J by 9 bases. Per germline, CDR1 SNHLY and CDR2 FYNNEI. DNA for the CDR3: TGTGCCAGCAGCGACTCCGGACTAGCGGGGATCGTCCGGGAGCTGTTTTTT. Amino acid sequence: CASSDSGLAGIVRELFF.

The sample holds a few counts of this clonotype. The chain joins TRBV12-3 or TRBV12-4 to TRBJ2-1; D remains ambiguous. The V and J ends lost 8 bases and 0 bases respectively, with 14 bases between them. This CDR3 is 15 amino acids long. For the CDR3, the DNA is TGTGCCAGCTCTTTTGGCAAGAGCTCCTACAATGAGCAGTTCTTC. Its translation: CASSFGKSSYNEQFF.

This chain joins TRBV7-9 and TRBJ2-1, with 10 bases identical to TRBD2. The J call may not be correct, given that the DNA end is closer to TRBJ2-5. This CDR3 is built from 16 residues. The V gene's germline CDR1 is SEHNR and CDR2 FQNEAQ (reference sequence). CDR3 sequence: CASSLPGTSVDETQYF. CDR3 DNA sequence: TGTGCCAGCAGCTTACCCGGGACTAGCGTGGACGAGACCCAGTACTTC.

The V call is TRBV12-3 or TRBV12-4, the J call TRBJ2-1; 11 bases are shared with TRBD2. CDR3 length equals 15 residues. After removal of 6 bases from V and 4 bases from J, the junction contained 5 bases not matched to a gene. The CDR3 protein is CASRRTSGPYNEQFF. Here the CDR3 DNA reads TGTGCCAGCAGACGGACTAGCGGGCCTTACAATGAGCAGTTCTTC.

Of note for this clonotype: The junction and the germline gene differ at one end; a read error may be behind it. The J gene is TRBJ2-5, the V gene TRBV5-6, with D perhaps matching TRBD2 (5 bases). The CDR3 consists of 14 residues. Germline V CDR1 and CDR2: SGHDT, YYEEEE. The CDR3 protein is CGSSLAGIQETQYF. CDR3 DNA: TGTGGCAGCAGCTTGGCCGGGATCCAAGAGACCCAGTACTTC.

This sequence joins TRBV28 and TRBJ2-4; no clear D gene. This CDR3 comprises 13 residues. Germline CDR1 reads MDHEN; CDR2 reads SYDVKM. Between the trimmed V and J ends, which lost 2 bases and 7 bases, there was a span of 9 bases. CDR3 sequence (DNA): TGTGCCAGCAGTTTACCTTCTTTCAACATTCAGTACTTC. Protein sequence: CASSLPSFNIQYF.

The rearrangement uses TRBV7-8 and TRBJ2-1, with 13 bases fitting TRBD2. Germline values: CDR1 SGHVS, CDR2 FQNEAQ. This CDR3 has 17 amino acids. Germline trimming cut 4 bases from V and 8 bases from J; bases unmatched to any gene: 11. The CDR3 DNA is TGTGCCAGCAGCTCCCGATACACTAGCGGGAGGGCCGATGAGCAGTTCTTC. Encoded protein: CASSSRYTSGRADEQFF.

The chain employs TRBV24-1 and TRBJ2-7; 7 nucleotides line up with TRBD1. J lost 3 bases, V lost 5 bases, and 3 bases had no gene match. Germline V lookup: CDR1 KGHDR, CDR2 SFDVKD. The CDR3 spans 13 residues. The CDR3 protein is CATSVTGSYEQYF. Here the CDR3 DNA reads TGTGCCACCAGTGTGACAGGGAGCTACGAGCAGTACTTC.

This clonotype was seen a handful of times. The chain uses TRBV29-1 and TRBJ2-7; 7 bases match TRBD2. Looked up from germline, CDR1 is SQVTM and CDR2 is ANQGSEA. CDR3 length: 13 amino acids. V lost 5 bases and J lost 2; bases outside the gene matches: 6. CDR3 region: CSVSQLAPYEQYF. Here the CDR3 DNA reads TGCAGCGTTTCTCAACTAGCGCCCTACGAGCAGTACTTC.

This clonotype turned up a few times. The chain has TRBV27 and TRBJ1-5; D gene ambiguous. The CDR3 loop spans 14 amino acids. Germline V gene lookup returns CDR1 MNHEY and CDR2 SMNVEV (reference sequence). Trimming took 3 bases from V and 6 from J, leaving 12 bases between them. CDR3: CASSFRPVGQPQHF. The DNA for the CDR3 is TGTGCCAGCAGTTTTCGGCCGGTGGGTCAGCCCCAGCATTTT.

This chain links TRBV12-5 with TRBJ1-2; D unresolved. Trimming removed 5 bases at V and 0 bases at J, with 16 bases between. Germline V gene sequence: CDR1 LGHNT, CDR2 FRNRAP. CDR3 length: 16 amino acids. For the CDR3, the DNA is TGTGCTAGTGGTCCGATAACAGCGAAAACTAACTATGGCTACACCTTC. It is translated as CASGPITAKTNYGYTF.

This sequence joins TRBV5-1 and TRBJ1-1; D is undetermined. Germline CDR1 and CDR2: SGHRS and YFSETQ. V lost 1 base and J lost 1, with 14 bases in between. The CDR3 consists of 16 residues. CDR3: CASSLSVRERNTEAFF. In DNA form, the CDR3 reads TGCGCCAGCAGCTTGAGTGTGAGGGAAAGGAACACTGAAGCTTTCTTT.

The rearrangement uses TRBV11-3 and TRBJ2-5; either TRBD1 or TRBD2 may supply D (5 bases each). With the DNA end fitting TRBJ2-1 better, the J assignment may be wrong. Germline V gene lookup returns CDR1 SGHNT and CDR2 YENEEA. The CDR3 is 15 residues long. DNA of the CDR3: TGTGCCAGCAGCTCCTGGGACCTATCCTACAATGAGCAGTTCTTC. Its translation: CASSSWDLSYNEQFF.

This clonotype has just a few counts. The chain carries TRBV6-1 and TRBJ1-2; D unclear. The V end lost 2 bases, the J end lost 10 bases, and 11 bases lay between the germline ends. This CDR3 has 12 residues. CDR1 is MNHNS and CDR2 is SASEGT in the germline V gene. The CDR3, as DNA: TGTGCCAGCAGTGAACAGTTTCTTGACTACACCTTC. Its protein product is CASSEQFLDYTF.

This sequence joins TRBV7-3 and TRBJ2-1, with TRBD2 matching over 7 bases. V was pared by 5 bases and J by 4 bases, with 2 bases of the junction left unmatched. Germline values: CDR1 SGHTA, CDR2 FQGTGA. The CDR3 sequence is 13 residues long. The CDR3: CASSHSGYNEQFF. The CDR3 DNA is TGTGCCAGCAGCCATAGCGGGTACAATGAGCAGTTCTTC.

This clonotype was counted between two and nine times. The chain recombines TRBV6-5 with TRBJ2-5; D perhaps matches TRBD1 (6 bases). Germline lookup yields CDR1 MNHEY and CDR2 SVGAGI. V was trimmed by 0 bases and J by 1 base, leaving 15 bases between them. The CDR3 contains 17 residues. The CDR3 nucleotides read TGTGCCAGCAGTTACTCAAGGACAGTGGATATCCAAGAGACCCAGTACTTC. The encoded protein is CASSYSRTVDIQETQYF.

This clonotype was found a few times. CDR3 in amino acids: CASRREEKLFF. CDR3 in DNA: TGTGCCAGCAGGAGGGAAGAAAAACTGTTTTTT. V and J are TRBV2 and TRBJ1-4; no firm D call. Trimming took off 6 bases at V and 8 bases at J, with 7 bases between the two ends. The length of the CDR3 is 11 residues. Germline CDR1 is SNHLY and CDR2 is FYNNEI.

This chain joins TRBV20-1 and TRBJ2-1; D could derive from TRBD1 or TRBD2 (5 bases each). Trimming removed 3 bases from V and 7 bases from J, with 13 bases in between. The CDR3 runs 13 residues. Germline values: CDR1 DFQATT, CDR2 SNEGSKA (reference sequence). The CDR3 loop is CSASSGLSNEQFF. As DNA, the CDR3 is TGCAGTGCTAGCTCGGGGCTTTCTAATGAGCAGTTCTTC.

V is TRBV4-2 and J is TRBJ2-7, with 9 positions matching TRBD1. After removal of 1 base from V and 3 bases from J, the junction contained 7 bases not matched to a gene. The CDR3 consists of 16 residues. Germline CDR1 reads LGHNA; CDR2 reads YNFKEQ. CDR3 region: CASSQGVGTGIYEQYF. The CDR3, as DNA: TGTGCCAGCAGCCAAGGTGTGGGGACAGGGATCTACGAGCAGTACTTC.

This sequence joins TRBV25-1 and TRBJ2-1, with D possibly matching TRBD2 (6 bases). This CDR3 has 16 amino acids. Germline CDR1 is MGHDK and CDR2 is SYGVNS. V was clipped by 5 bases and J by 3 bases, with 17 bases between them. CDR3 sequence reads: CASSKTFRGLYNEQFF. CDR3 DNA sequence: TGTGCCAGCAGTAAGACATTCCGGGGACTCTACAATGAGCAGTTCTTC.

The chain links TRBV29-1 to TRBJ2-5; 10 bases are a match to TRBD1. The J call is in doubt because the DNA end fits TRBJ2-1 better. The V gene's germline CDR1 is SQVTM and CDR2 ANQGSEA. This CDR3 has 14 amino acids. DNA for the CDR3: TGCAGCGCCGTACCCCGGGACAGGGGCAATGAGCAGTTCTTC. It encodes CSAVPRDRGNEQFF.

Ten or more counts support this clonotype. At one of its ends the junction is not consistent with the germline gene, which may arise from a read error. The chain has TRBV2 and TRBJ2-5; TRBD2 agrees at 7 bases. With the DNA end fitting TRBJ2-1 better, the J assignment may be wrong. Germline V gene lookup returns CDR1 SNHLY and CDR2 FYNNEI. The CDR3 has 12 amino acids. The CDR3 sequence: CASSLTSDEQFF. Here the CDR3 DNA reads TGTGCTAGCAGCCTAACTAGCGATGAGCAGTTCTTC.

The chain links TRBV27 to TRBJ2-1; D gene unclear. The CDR3 is made up of 12 amino acids. In germline, CDR1 is MNHEY, CDR2 SMNVEV (reference sequence). V was pared by 3 bases and J by 10 bases, with 10 bases between. This chain's CDR3 is CASSFPAREQFF. DNA of the CDR3: TGTGCCAGCAGTTTCCCGGCTAGAGAGCAGTTCTTC.

This clonotype was counted only a few times. V usage is TRBV7-9 and J usage is TRBJ2-1, with 11 bases aligning to TRBD2. The CDR3 spans 19 residues. The J segment lost 0 bases and the V segment lost 5 bases, leaving 12 bases of the junction unmatched. Germline V CDR1 and CDR2: SEHNR, FQNEAQ (reference sequence). Here the CDR3 reads CASSLLGELAGVSYNEQFF. CDR3 coding DNA: TGTGCCAGCAGCCTTCTCGGGGAACTAGCGGGAGTCTCCTACAATGAGCAGTTCTTC.